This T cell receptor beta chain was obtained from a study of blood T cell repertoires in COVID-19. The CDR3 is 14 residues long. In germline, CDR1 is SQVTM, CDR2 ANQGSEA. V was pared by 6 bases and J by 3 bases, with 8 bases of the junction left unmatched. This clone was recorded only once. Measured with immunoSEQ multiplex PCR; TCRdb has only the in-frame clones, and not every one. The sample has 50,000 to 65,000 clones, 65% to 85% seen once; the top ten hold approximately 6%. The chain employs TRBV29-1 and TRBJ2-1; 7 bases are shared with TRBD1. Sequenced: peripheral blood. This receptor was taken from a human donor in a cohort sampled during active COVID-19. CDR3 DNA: TGCAGCGTGGGGACAGCCTACTACTACAATGAGCAGTTCTTC. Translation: CSVGTAYYYNEQFF.